This T cell receptor beta chain was retrieved from a study of post-analysis software for immune sequencing data. Overall study: Included courses were relapsing-remitting and secondary progressive multiple sclerosis; progressive-relapsing multiple sclerosis was also included.

The TCR beta cDNA libraries carried unique molecular identifiers. Yield was 450,000 to 650,000 cDNA molecules from 1 to 10 million T cells. Via MiXCR, TCRdb re-called the PCR reads, giving one row per CDR3 protein. The data contain around 400,000 distinct CDR3 sequences, about 39% of them singletons. Germline CDR1 SNHLY, CDR2 FYNNEI. Trimming pared 9 bases from V and 8 bases from J, leaving 20 bases between. The CDR3 is made up of 14 amino acids. Whole-study findings and limits: Controls showed lower frequencies than patients for a handful of TRBV segments, and TRBV5-6, TRBV5-1 and TRBV20-1 were among these. Significantly lower normalized Chao1 diversity was found in patients with multiple sclerosis relative to controls.

This clonotype was detected a few times. The antigen remains unidentified. This TCR came from a girl aged 2 to 9 with multiple sclerosis. Sequenced sample: blood. J is TRBJ2-1 and V is TRBV2; D perhaps matches TRBD2 (6 bases). The DNA for the CDR3 is TGTGCCAGAGGGCGAACCGGCGGGGTAGATGAGCAGTTCTTC. Protein sequence: CARGRTGGVDEQFF.